The entry that follows covers one TCR beta chain sequence. Its antigen remains unidentified. Per-nucleotide qualities are absent, and no much larger clonotype sits a single base away. The data stem from a study of cytomegalovirus exposure and HLA in healthy donors (dated by TCRdb to 2016 to 2017). For the study in its entirety: In an earlier analysis of roughly 590 of the donors, under 300 Gb of sequence data and 120 million or so unique TCR beta sequences from about 190 million T cells were reported. Besides the first cohort of about 730 subjects, a separate validation cohort made up of roughly 130 different subjects was used. Donor age, sex, ethnicity and CMV serostatus were compiled alongside the repertoire data. The study aimed to test whether signatures of past pathogen exposure could be identified by cataloging public T cell receptors. A later analysis re-examined previously published TCR beta repertoires from just over 650 donors and added high-resolution HLA genotyping to investigate patterns of TCR occurrence. HLA typing included class I and class II loci at four-digit resolution. Of the 300 to 500 genotyped donors, 80% to 90% were placed in the genetic ancestry cluster associated with self-reported Caucasian donors. Using immunosequencing, the study profiled T cell repertoires from around 680 subjects and related those repertoires to cytomegalovirus serostatus. To decide whether each TCR beta V gene segment behaved as functional or pseudogenic, an earlier analysis of several hundred of the donors relied on high-throughput TCR beta sequencing. A handful of DR-DQ haplotypes were handled as single units for association and clustering because linkage in the cohort was strong. Typing coverage varied by locus: about 629-630 donors for A, B, C, DRB1 and DQB1; about 520 for DQA1; around 570 for DPA1; more than 450 for DPB1. Among some 400 genotyped donors of the cohort, an average of around 250,000 unique TCR beta nucleotide sequences was sequenced per donor, of which about 18% were non-productive. High-throughput TCR immunosequencing, statistical association of individual TCRs with disease status, and machine learning were combined to predict cytomegalovirus infection status. Genome-wide SNP genotypes for about 65% of the roughly 700 donors were used in a later genetic analysis, which treated that subset as a discovery cohort. Rather than using new phenotypic data, the later analysis identified candidate immune exposures from TCR beta sequences and from how often those sequences occurred across donors. About 310 gigabases of sequencing data and 78 million or so unique TCR sequences were included in an early release covering under 650 HLA-typed donors. Every repertoire in the discovery cohort had been generated on one and the same sequencing platform. Summary of the overall study and its limitations: Sequencing depth was assumed to be roughly uniform across donors in the presence/absence analyses, though that assumption may not hold. According to a later genetic analysis, donors in an Asian-associated ancestry cluster had fewer N-insertions in productive TCRs than the approximately 670-donor mean. In a later analysis, 15,000 to 20,000 TCR beta sequences were associated with specific HLA alleles at a false discovery rate of 0.05. A group of highly shared sequence variants was considered likely to be a technical artifact of the sequencing pipeline. Some IMGT-functional V segments, including TRBV6-2 and TRBV6-3, could not be told apart with the 87-base-pair reads, so those segments were excluded. Most CMV-associated TCR beta chains appeared to be HLA-restricted in a later analysis, and the HLA associations seemed to be driven largely by CMV exposure. The study listed over 150 TCR beta chains as associated with cytomegalovirus. This cohort had only TCR beta chains sequenced, and the lack of alpha or paired-chain data limited which features could be detected. A later genetic analysis associated a missense DCLRE1C variant with V-gene and J-gene trimming of TCR beta chains, and an independent cohort replicated the association. A few of the identified cytomegalovirus-associated TCR beta chains were confirmed in vitro to be specific for cytomegalovirus antigens. Several of the top co-occurrence clusters appeared to be linked to parvovirus B19, influenza, CMV and Epstein-Barr virus, according to a later analysis. A further reported finding was that TCR beta sequences accurately predicted the HLA-A and HLA-B alleles for most subjects in the first cohort. The authors suggested that the approach could potentially be extended to other disease states and immunological phenotypes. In a later analysis, HLA-associated TCR beta chains were found to be more clonally expanded and to have lower generation probabilities than equally common non-associated chains. Because HLA typing was missing for some donors at each locus, association tests included only the typed subset. Because counts were too low, some 16 rarely observed V segments, including chromosome 9 orphons, were excluded from the earlier analysis of around 590 of the donors. Cytomegalovirus status was reported to be diagnosed by the classifier with high specificity and sensitivity in both the original and validation cohorts. Linkage disequilibrium might explain the correlated functional status among segregating V segments, but an unknown experimental factor could not be excluded. Strong co-occurrence of HLA alleles, especially DR and DQ, made assigning TCR associations to individual alleles difficult. In a later analysis, the rate of TCR association differed among HLA loci, with DRB1 alleles having the most associated TCRs and HLA-C alleles having the fewest. While some public TCRs were present in many individuals, most TCR sequences turned up only very rarely across donors. An earlier analysis of approximately 530 of the donors showed that most TCR beta V segments appeared in productive rearrangements either about 90% or about 30% of the time, which broadly matched IMGT annotations. CMV serostatus was the only immune exposure information available for the cohort.

In the germline V gene, CDR1 corresponds to MDHEN and CDR2 to SYDVKM. The junction carries 12 bases between V and J, which are trimmed by 6 bases and 4 bases respectively. Its CDR3 holds 14 amino acids, cysteine through phenylalanine. Only CDR3 DNA remains: 42 bases, in frame from the first base. Libraries came from the immunoSEQ multiplex PCR assay. The multiplex PCR relied on a mix of 60 forward primers for TCR Vbeta segments and 13 reverse primers for TCR Jbeta segments. The CDR3 region of rearranged TCR beta genes was amplified from genomic DNA by a multiplex PCR assay. The amplified TCR beta libraries were sequenced on the Illumina HiSeq System as 87-base-pair reads. As for the authors' bioinformatics: A later analysis counted approximately 76 million unique TCR beta chains across the 500 to 850 repertoires, and 9.5 million to 11 million of these chains were shared by at least two donors. A nearest-neighbor algorithm error-corrected the raw reads and collapsed the reads into unique sequences, merging closely related sequences to remove PCR and sequencing errors. CDR3 sequences were aligned to IMGT reference sequences to assign V, D and J gene segments. For a sequence to be retained, a match of at least six nucleotides to both a V gene segment and a J gene segment was required. A rearrangement counted as productive if the CDR3 had no stop codons and remained in frame with V and J, and every other rearrangement counted as non-productive. CDR3 was defined by IMGT convention, running from the second conserved V-encoded cysteine to the conserved J-encoded phenylalanine. The earlier analysis of about 640 of the donors excluded any sequence lacking an unambiguous match to a single V gene segment. An earlier analysis of about 590 of the donors classified V segments as functional when productive rearrangements were above 56.7% and as segregating when the standard deviation between donors was above 5%. A statistical classification framework was built for diagnosing cytomegalovirus status from the catalog of TCR beta chain sequences. A later analysis assigned V and J genes by comparing TCR nucleotide sequences with IMGT/GENE-DB human TR gene sequences. In a later analysis, CDR3 sequences and most-parsimonious VDJ recombination scenarios were assigned using the TCRdist pipeline. A later analysis defined each TCR beta chain by its CDR3 amino acid sequence plus V-gene family, and excluded reads lacking a unique V-gene family. As a way to deal with suspected cross-contamination and a sequencing artifact, a later analysis dropped roughly 620 nucleotide sequences that were highly shared and had low generation probability. A later analysis calculated a clonal expansion index for each public chain from normalized within-repertoire ranks of inferred template counts. A later analysis computed generation probabilities with a VDJ recombination model fitted to out-of-frame rearrangements, and checked the results against IGoR. In a later analysis, hypergeometric tests were used to score TCR-TCR, TCR-HLA and TCR-CMV co-occurrence, with a repertoire-size bias correction applied to TCR pairs. A later analysis estimated false discovery rates by permuting HLA or CMV assignments 20 times. In a later analysis, co-occurring TCRs were grouped with DBSCAN, and TCRdist sequence similarity was added when clustering was performed within HLA-allele-positive subsets. Repertoires with fewer than 30,000 or more than 120,000 public chains, plus five repertoires with anomalous nucleotide sharing, were excluded from co-occurrence clustering. The table was pulled from immuneACCESS by TCRdb, which kept in-frame rearrangements only. Such tables lose some clones; where checked, under half of the loss comes from unresolved V genes, and the rest has no known cause. The D gene and trimming were derived from the DNA, and the V and J assignments and clone size from that table. This sample gives around 180,000 clones in total; 75% to 85% of them show up just once. The biggest ten clones account for roughly 1.4% of the sample.

The cohort comprised 670 or so healthy bone marrow donors. At the time of sampling, all cohort members were nominally healthy, though unrecorded immune exposures were likely present. The donor tested CMV seropositive, placing the donor among the 250 to 300 seropositive members of the cohort. A peripheral blood sample was collected from each donor, and TCR beta sequencing was performed on peripheral blood mononuclear cells. The Qiagen DNeasy Blood Extraction Kit was used to extract genomic DNA from the blood cell samples. This sequence originates from a woman in her 30s in good health and CMV-seropositive. The chain is made from TRBV28 and TRBJ2-2, and the D gene may be TRBD2, 5 bases matching. Specimen: PBMCs. The DNA is TGTGCCAGCAGAGGCGGACTCCTCACCGGGGAGCTGTTTTTT. Translated, it gives CASRGGLLTGELFF.